This TCR beta chain was documented in a study of blood T cells in healthy people across ages. Whole-study findings and limits: Possibly confounding the expanded clonotype changes was the fact that donor CMV status was unknown. The study found more naive CD4+ cells and higher diversity in long-lived than aged donors. Estimates drawn from one million T cells were deemed to understate diversity.

Turning to this clonotype: Its antigen is not identified.

Together with a sample-barcoded 5' primer, a J-beta primer mix was included in a second PCR lasting roughly 6 to 12 cycles. TCRdb reprocessed the 5' RACE reads with MiXCR, giving one entry per CDR3 protein. Seen here are under 2,000,000 distinct CDR3 sequences, 40% to 55% observed once, and the top ten hold roughly 2.1%. CDR1 is SQVTM and CDR2 is ANQGSEA in the germline V gene. The CDR3 has 13 amino acids. Trimming stripped 0 bases from V and 12 bases from J, with 15 bases between. The receptor was isolated from a woman in her 40s in good health. The specimen sequenced was blood. The chain joins TRBV29-1 to TRBJ2-1; a weak D match, TRBD2 (5 bases). The CDR3 here is CSVEDIGELGQFF. CDR3 nucleotide sequence: TGCAGCGTTGAAGATATCGGGGAATTGGGGCAGTTCTTC.